This passage covers 21 T cell receptor beta chains from one sample sequenced in a study of blood T cell repertoires in COVID-19. Some clones are missing from TCRdb's copy, which holds only in-frame ones; the method was immunoSEQ multiplex PCR. Among a few hundred thousand clones, around four fifths were seen once, and the ten largest hold around 5%. Sequencing was performed on PBMCs or T cells enriched from blood (not recorded which). The receptors come from a woman aged 45-59 years who had recovered from COVID-19.

The chain recombines TRBV12-5 with TRBJ2-5; 7 nucleotides match TRBD1. The CDR3 totals 14 residues. Germline V gene lookup returns CDR1 LGHNT and CDR2 FRNRAP. The V gene end was trimmed by 9 bases and the J gene end by 0 bases; junction bases not matched to a gene: 7. The CDR3 DNA sequence: TGTGCTAGCGGTCCGGGACAGCACCAAGAGACCCAGTACTTC. Protein sequence: CASGPGQHQETQYF.

The V gene is TRBV5-1, the J gene TRBJ2-1; no firm D call. The CDR3 totals 12 residues. The V gene lost 6 bases and the J gene lost 5 bases, with 9 bases spanning the gap. CDR1 and CDR2 (germline): SGHRS, YFSETQ. The CDR3 sequence: CASMELNNEQFF. In DNA, the CDR3 is TGCGCCAGCATGGAGCTAAACAATGAGCAGTTCTTC.

The chain combines TRBV30 with TRBJ1-6; no reliable D call. The V gene lost 1 base and the J gene lost 5 bases, with 12 bases spanning the gap. CDR3 size: 15 residues. CDR1 is GTSNPN and CDR2 is SVGIG in the germline V gene (reference sequence). CDR3 residues: CAWSEKTGNNSPLHF. For the CDR3, the DNA is TGTGCCTGGAGTGAGAAGACGGGGAATAATTCACCCCTCCACTTT.

The chain couples TRBV11-3 to TRBJ1-6; the D is unclear. With 3 bases removed from V and 4 bases from J, the gap between germline ends came to 10 bases. Germline lookup yields CDR1 SGHNT and CDR2 YENEEA. The CDR3 spans 15 residues. The CDR3 spells CASSFGSLYNSPLHF. As DNA, the CDR3 is TGTGCCAGCAGCTTTGGGAGCCTGTATAATTCACCCCTCCACTTT.

The V gene is TRBV18, the J gene TRBJ1-5; TRBD1 matches 10 bases. CDR1 and CDR2 (germline): KGHSH, LQKENI. This CDR3 has 15 amino acids. Trimming cost V 1 base and J 8 bases; bases outside gene matches: 5. The CDR3 is CASSPQTGGGEPQHF. The CDR3 region has the DNA TGTGCCAGCTCACCACAGACAGGGGGCGGAGAGCCCCAGCATTTT.

The chain employs TRBV2 and TRBJ2-5; weak D call: TRBD2 (5 bases). This CDR3 is 14 amino acids long. Germline V CDR1 and CDR2: SNHLY, FYNNEI. V lost 6 bases and J 5 bases, leaving 16 bases between the germline ends. This CDR3 is CASSSVRGRETQYF. CDR3 in DNA: TGTGCCAGCAGCTCGGTACGGGGTCGGGAGACCCAGTACTTC. The whole variable domain, remainder taken from reference TRBV2 and TRBJ2-5, is EPEVTQTPSHQVTQMGQEVILRCVPISNHLYFYWYRQILGQKVEFLVSFYNNEISEKSEIFDDQFSVERPDGSNFTLKIRSTKLEDSAMYFCASSSVRGRETQYFGPGTRLLVL.

The chain recombines TRBV7-9 with TRBJ1-2; possible D gene TRBD1, 6 bases. This CDR3 contains 15 residues. V dropped 1 base and J dropped 7 bases, with 16 bases sitting between them. Germline CDR1 and CDR2: SEHNR and FQNEAQ (reference sequence). The CDR3 bases are TGTGCCAGCAGCTTAGGCGCCAGGGGTAACACTGGCTACACCTTC. Amino acids: CASSLGARGNTGYTF.

The chain uses TRBV29-1 and TRBJ1-1, with 8 bases matching TRBD1. J gave up 1 base and V 4 bases, and 8 bases lay outside the gene matches. This CDR3 is 15 amino acids long. Germline CDR1 SQVTM, CDR2 ANQGSEA. In nucleotides, the CDR3 is TGCAGCGTTGGGGTAACCGGACAGGGGAACACTGAAGCTTTCTTT. Its translation is CSVGVTGQGNTEAFF.

The genes are TRBV7-9 and TRBJ1-1; D may be TRBD1 (6 bases). Germline V gene sequence: CDR1 SEHNR, CDR2 FQNEAQ (reference sequence). The V end lost 3 bases, the J end lost 1 base, and 15 bases lay between the germline ends. The CDR3 length is 16 residues. The CDR3: CASSFSQGLGNTEAFF. Written as DNA, the CDR3 is TGTGCCAGCAGCTTTAGCCAGGGGCTCGGGAACACTGAAGCTTTCTTT.

This clone was counted a few times. J is TRBJ1-2 and V is TRBV30; tentative D call: TRBD1 (5 bases). V was trimmed by 3 bases and J by 8 bases, leaving 16 bases between them. Germline-derived CDR1 and CDR2 are GTSNPN and SVGIG (reference sequence). This CDR3 comprises 13 residues. CDR3 residues: CAWREGVVGGYTF. Here the CDR3 DNA reads TGTGCCTGGAGAGAAGGGGTCGTGGGAGGCTACACCTTC.

The V gene is TRBV6-4, the J gene TRBJ2-1; a possible D gene is TRBD1 (6 bases). V gave up 4 bases and J gave up 5 bases, with 9 bases separating them. This CDR3 spans 13 amino acids. CDR1 is MRHNA, CDR2 SNTAGT, per germline. The CDR3 nucleotides read TGTGCCAGCAGTGCTACAGGGAACAATGAGCAGTTCTTC. Translated: CASSATGNNEQFF.

The chain carries TRBV9 and TRBJ2-3, with TRBD2 matching 8 bases. CDR1 and CDR2 (germline): SGDLS, YYNGEE. The CDR3 is 13 amino acids. Unmatched junction bases numbered 4, after V lost 5 bases and J lost 5 bases. The CDR3 DNA sequence: TGTGCCAGCAGGCCGGGACTAGGAGATACGCAGTATTTT. It encodes CASRPGLGDTQYF.

V usage is TRBV2 and J usage is TRBJ1-1; no firm D call. Germline values: CDR1 SNHLY, CDR2 FYNNEI. This CDR3 comprises 11 residues. Trimming stripped 7 bases from V and 7 bases from J, with 10 bases between. CDR3 nucleotides: TGTGCCAGCACACAGACAAATGAAGCTTTCTTT. It yields the protein CASTQTNEAFF.

In this sample, this clone turned up once. J is TRBJ1-1 and V is TRBV2, with a possible D match to TRBD1 (5 bases). Trimming cost V 7 bases and J 1 base, with 16 bases left between them. This CDR3 has 15 residues. The V gene's germline CDR1 is SNHLY and CDR2 FYNNEI. CDR3 in DNA: TGTGCCAGCAAAATCCAGGGTCTTGCGAACACTGAAGCTTTCTTT. It translates to CASKIQGLANTEAFF. The full variable domain, rest sourced from reference TRBV2 and TRBJ1-1, is EPEVTQTPSHQVTQMGQEVILRCVPISNHLYFYWYRQILGQKVEFLVSFYNNEISEKSEIFDDQFSVERPDGSNFTLKIRSTKLEDSAMYFCASKIQGLANTEAFFGQGTRLTVV.

J is TRBJ1-1 and V is TRBV25-1; the D gene is possibly TRBD1 (5 bases). Per germline, CDR1 MGHDK and CDR2 SYGVNS. The CDR3 is 16 residues long. V was shortened by 3 bases and J by 1 base, with 15 bases between the two germline ends. As DNA, the CDR3 is TGTGCCAGCAGTGATCTCCAGGGATTTGGGAACACTGAAGCTTTCTTT. Amino acids: CASSDLQGFGNTEAFF.

The rearrangement links TRBV11-2 to TRBJ1-1, with TRBD1 identical over 9 bases. V lost 3 bases, J lost 1 base, and 3 bases stayed unmatched. This CDR3 has 15 residues. CDR1 and CDR2 from the germline V gene are SGHAT and FQNNGV. CDR3 in DNA: TGTGCCAGCAGCTTTCCGGGACAGGGGAACACTGAAGCTTTCTTT. Translation: CASSFPGQGNTEAFF.

V is TRBV11-1 and J is TRBJ2-3, with TRBD1 identical over 9 bases. Germline assignment: CDR1 SGHAT and CDR2 FQDESV (reference sequence). J gave up 2 bases and V 3 bases, and 6 bases lay outside the gene matches. CDR3 length equals 16 residues. CDR3 loop: CASSFTGQGVTDTQYF. CDR3 nucleotides: TGTGCCAGCAGCTTTACGGGACAGGGCGTCACAGATACGCAGTATTTT.

The V and J genes are TRBV5-4 and TRBJ2-7; 10 bases align to TRBD2. The CDR3 loop spans 14 amino acids. The germline CDR1 and CDR2 sequences are SGHNT and YYREEE (reference sequence). After removal of 5 bases from V and 3 bases from J, the junction contained 5 bases not matched to a gene. Written as DNA, the CDR3 is TGTGCCAGCAGTCGAACTAGCGGGAACTACGAGCAGTACTTC. Translation: CASSRTSGNYEQYF.

The chain combines TRBV5-1 with TRBJ1-3; 8 bases agree with TRBD1. CDR1 and CDR2 from the germline V gene are SGHRS and YFSETQ. V shed 5 bases and J 4 bases; nucleotides not matched to a gene: 2. The length of the CDR3 is 13 residues. The CDR3 bases are TGCGCCAGCAGGACAGGGGAAGGAAACACCATATATTTT. It is translated as CASRTGEGNTIYF.

This chain links TRBV30 with TRBJ1-1; 7 positions agree with TRBD1. V was pared by 5 bases and J by 6 bases, with 12 bases of the junction left unmatched. The CDR3 totals 14 residues. Germline V gene sequence: CDR1 GTSNPN, CDR2 SVGIG (reference sequence). CDR3 amino acids: CAWSADDRASEAFF. The CDR3, as DNA: TGTGCCTGGTCGGCGGATGACAGGGCCTCTGAAGCTTTCTTT.

The chain is built from TRBV27 and TRBJ2-7; D perhaps matches TRBD1 (5 bases). This CDR3 spans 13 amino acids. V lost 6 bases and J 1 base, leaving 10 bases between the germline ends. Germline CDR1 is MNHEY and CDR2 is SMNVEV (reference sequence). The CDR3 nucleotides are TGTGCCAGCAGCCGACAGTGGTCCTACGAGCAGTACTTC. Its translation: CASSRQWSYEQYF.